This TCR beta chain comes out of a study of cytomegalovirus exposure and HLA in healthy donors. Study in general: Under 90% of roughly 430 genotyped donors fell in the Caucasian-associated ancestry cluster.

As for the donors, each was a healthy bone marrow donor. Study observations and caveats: Data from an earlier analysis indicated that most TCR beta V segments were productive either about 87% or about 30% of the time.

Germline V CDR1 and CDR2: LGHNA, YNFKEQ. This CDR3 comprises 17 residues. V shed 0 bases and J 1 base; nucleotides not matched to a gene: 7. 60 Vbeta and 13 Jbeta primers were used in PCR. Only in-frame clones appear in the TCRdb table, and some are missing; sequencing was by immunoSEQ multiplex PCR. The sample consists of about 54,000 clones, 82% of them appearing once. A word on this clone: The antigen is unknown.

The sample taken for sequencing was PBMCs. The chain couples TRBV4-2 to TRBJ2-7; 9 bases fit TRBD1. The clonotype originates from a woman aged 18 to 35 in good health and CMV-seronegative. CDR3 bases: TGTGCCAGCAGCCAAGATTTTGGGACAGGGTTATCCTACGAGCAGTACTTC. This sequence encodes CASSQDFGTGLSYEQYF.